This T cell receptor (beta chain) came from a study of response to subunit inactivated influenza vaccine. Study conclusions and caveats: It was suggested by the authors that few new T cells are recruited by each seasonal influenza vaccination.

A single record per CDR3 protein comes from TCRdb applying MiXCR to the RT-PCR reads. The table lists 500,000 to 550,000 distinct CDR3 sequences, under 25% of them singletons. Germline CDR1 is DFQATT and CDR2 is SNEGSKA (reference sequence). The CDR3 is 13 residues long. Trimming shortened V by 0 bases and J by 7 bases, and 7 bases separated the two germline ends. Comments on this clonotype: The antigen is undetermined.

These sequences were also reported in another study, on T cells expressing NK-cell markers. That investigation notes: TCR beta cDNA was generated via 5'RACE template switching incorporating UMIs. Investigators obtained TCR beta repertoires from sorted CD3+CD56+NKG2C+, CD3+CD56+NKG2C- and CD3+CD56-NKG2C+ T cells. In a group of 5 or 6 donors, dominant NKG2C+ clonotypes represented roughly 1.0-7.0% of CD8+ T cells. Expanded NKG2C+ T cell clones were not confirmed as HCMV-specific.

Sequences were derived from CD4+ T cells sorted from PBMCs, sampled roughly 12 days after vaccination. The chain combines TRBV20-1 with TRBJ1-6; D is ambiguous. This receptor was taken from a man aged 50 or older who received an inactivated influenza vaccine. The CDR3 protein is CSAREGGNSPLHF. CDR3 sequence (DNA): TGCAGTGCTAGAGAAGGCGGGAATTCACCCCTCCACTTT.